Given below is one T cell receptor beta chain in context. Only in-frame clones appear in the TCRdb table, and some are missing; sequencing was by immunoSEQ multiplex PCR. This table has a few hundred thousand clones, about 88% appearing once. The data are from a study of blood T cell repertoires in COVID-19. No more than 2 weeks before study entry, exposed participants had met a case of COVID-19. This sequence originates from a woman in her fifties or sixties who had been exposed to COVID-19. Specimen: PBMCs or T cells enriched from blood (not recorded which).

The chain's CDR3 is CASSPNSGANVLTF. CDR3 nucleotides: TGTGCCAGCAGCCCAAACTCTGGGGCCAACGTCCTGACTTTC. The rearrangement joins TRBV13 to TRBJ2-6, with no clear D. The CDR3 contains 14 residues. CDR1 PRHDT and CDR2 FYEKMQ come from the germline V gene (reference sequence). Trimming cost V 5 bases and J 0 bases, with 5 bases left between them.